This note documents a single TCR beta chain sequence. No antigen is known for it. This sample is part of a study of cytomegalovirus exposure and HLA in healthy donors. About the study: HLA-typed donors were the source of approximately 80 million unique TCRs held in an early data release. Overall study results and limits: Cytomegalovirus-associated status was assigned to around 160 TCR beta chains. The dataset shows that most TCR sequences were rare, while some public TCRs occurred in many donors.

This CDR3 has 15 residues. After removal of 3 bases from V and 7 bases from J, the junction contained 7 bases not matched to a gene. Germline CDR1 SEHNR, CDR2 FQNEAQ (reference sequence). The PCR used 60 Vbeta and 13 Jbeta primers. Data came from immunoSEQ multiplex PCR; TCRdb stores just in-frame clones and leaves some out. The profile covers about 120,000 clones, with roughly 82% appearing a single time and under 7% taken by the ten largest. The sample consisted of PBMCs. The TCR sequence derives from a man younger than 35 in good health and CMV-seropositive. The chain combines TRBV7-9 with TRBJ2-1; 9 bases fit TRBD2. The CDR3 region is CASSFLAGGRNEQFF. The CDR3 DNA reads as TGTGCCAGCAGCTTTCTCGCGGGGGGGCGGAATGAGCAGTTCTTC.